These T cell receptor beta chains were read from a single sample in a study of T cell responses to AZD1222 COVID-19 vaccine. The assay was immunoSEQ multiplex PCR, and TCRdb's table has in-frame clones only and misses some. The profile covers more than 85,000 clones, with approximately 84% appearing a single time and 12% to 15% taken by the ten largest. The sequencing here drew on peripheral blood, taken 28 days after the second AZD1222 dose. All receptors derive from an adult who received the AZD1222 COVID-19 vaccine. Each CDR3 is given with its conserved first and last residue. Each record gives: J gene, D gene, V gene, clone size, CDR3 DNA, CDR3 protein. D genes are given only for firm matches. Clone size is stated in some rows and not others, as once, few, many or a class when expanded.

J gene: TRBJ2-2
D gene: -
V gene: TRBV5-1
clone size: -
CDR3 DNA: TGCGCCAGCAGTCAGGCTTTCACCGGGGAGCTGTTTTTT
CDR3 protein: CASSQAFTGELFF

J gene: TRBJ2-7
D gene: TRBD2
V gene: TRBV11-2
clone size: -
CDR3 DNA: TGTGCCAGCAGCTTAGGCGGGGGTTACGAGCAGTACTTC
CDR3 protein: CASSLGGGYEQYF

J gene: TRBJ2-7
D gene: -
V gene: TRBV6-5
clone size: -
CDR3 DNA: TGTGCCAGCAGTTGGGGGAAAACTTACGAGCAGTACTTC
CDR3 protein: CASSWGKTYEQYF

J gene: TRBJ1-2
D gene: -
V gene: TRBV18
clone size: once
CDR3 DNA: TGTGCCAGCTCACCCGGGGAGGACTATGGCTACACCTTC
CDR3 protein: CASSPGEDYGYTF

J gene: TRBJ2-3
D gene: -
V gene: TRBV4-1
clone size: once
CDR3 DNA: TGCGCCAGCAGCCAAGCATTTGGGGGGGCCGTGAGCACAGATACGCAGTATTTT
CDR3 protein: CASSQAFGGAVSTDTQYF

J gene: TRBJ2-2
D gene: -
V gene: TRBV30
clone size: -
CDR3 DNA: TGTGCCTGGAGTGTAACCCAGGACCCCGGGGAGCTGTTTTTT
CDR3 protein: CAWSVTQDPGELFF

J gene: TRBJ2-2
D gene: -
V gene: TRBV6-5
clone size: -
CDR3 DNA: TGTGCCAGCAGAATAGCGAGCTACACCGGGGAGCTGTTTTTT
CDR3 protein: CASRIASYTGELFF

J gene: TRBJ1-1
D gene: -
V gene: TRBV5-1
clone size: -
CDR3 DNA: TGCGCCAGCAGCCCCGCACGGAGCACTGAAGCTTTCTTT
CDR3 protein: CASSPARSTEAFF

J gene: TRBJ1-1
D gene: TRBD1
V gene: TRBV19
clone size: once
CDR3 DNA: TGTGCCAGCGGAAACAGGGGTAACACTGAAGCTTTCTTT
CDR3 protein: CASGNRGNTEAFF

J gene: TRBJ1-2
D gene: -
V gene: TRBV19
clone size: -
CDR3 DNA: TGTGCCAGTAGTATATCTGGGGAGAACAATGGCTACACCTTC
CDR3 protein: CASSISGENNGYTF

J gene: TRBJ1-3
D gene: -
V gene: TRBV6-1
clone size: -
CDR3 DNA: TGTGCCAGCAGCCAGGTGTTGTCTGGAAACACCATATATTTT
CDR3 protein: CASSQVLSGNTIYF

J gene: TRBJ1-1
D gene: -
V gene: TRBV7-9
clone size: -
CDR3 DNA: TGTGCCAGCAGCTTATCAGGGAAAGCTGAAGCTTTCTTT
CDR3 protein: CASSLSGKAEAFF

J gene: TRBJ1-1
D gene: -
V gene: TRBV7-9
clone size: -
CDR3 DNA: TGTGCCAGCAGCTTTCAAGGGGGTATGAACACTGAAGCTTTCTTT
CDR3 protein: CASSFQGGMNTEAFF

J gene: TRBJ2-5
D gene: -
V gene: TRBV4-2
clone size: -
CDR3 DNA: TGTGCCAGCAGCCGCTCCGAGACTAGGGCAGAGACCCAGTACTTC
CDR3 protein: CASSRSETRAETQYF

J gene: TRBJ2-7
D gene: -
V gene: TRBV11-2
clone size: -
CDR3 DNA: TGTGCCAGCAGCTTACAAGGGGTCGAGCAGTACTTC
CDR3 protein: CASSLQGVEQYF

J gene: TRBJ1-2
D gene: -
V gene: TRBV13
clone size: -
CDR3 DNA: TGTGCCAGCAGCTTAGTCAGTGTTGGCTACACCTTC
CDR3 protein: CASSLVSVGYTF

J gene: TRBJ2-1
D gene: TRBD2
V gene: TRBV11-2
clone size: -
CDR3 DNA: TGTGCCAGCAGCTTAATGGGCGGGAGCTCCTACAATGAGCAGTTCTTC
CDR3 protein: CASSLMGGSSYNEQFF

J gene: TRBJ2-3
D gene: -
V gene: TRBV11-1
clone size: -
CDR3 DNA: TGTGCCAGCAGCCACGGGGGACGACTCACAGATACGCAGTATTTT
CDR3 protein: CASSHGGRLTDTQYF

J gene: TRBJ2-4
D gene: TRBD1
V gene: TRBV10-3
clone size: -
CDR3 DNA: TGTGCCATCAGTTGGGAGGGACAGGGGAACATTCAGTACTTC
CDR3 protein: CAISWEGQGNIQYF

J gene: TRBJ2-5
D gene: TRBD1
V gene: TRBV7-9
clone size: -
CDR3 DNA: TGTGCCAGCAGCGGACAGGGTGGGGAGACCCAGTACTTC
CDR3 protein: CASSGQGGETQYF

J gene: TRBJ2-7
D gene: -
V gene: TRBV5-1
clone size: once
CDR3 DNA: TGCGCCAGCAGCTTGGGCGGGGCCCTTAACTACGAGCAGTACTTC
CDR3 protein: CASSLGGALNYEQYF

J gene: TRBJ1-2
D gene: TRBD1
V gene: TRBV3-1/TRBV3-2
clone size: -
CDR3 DNA: TGTGCCAGCAGCCAAGGTCTTTTGGGACAGGTCCATGGCTACACCTTC
CDR3 protein: CASSQGLLGQVHGYTF

J gene: TRBJ2-4
D gene: -
V gene: TRBV25-1
clone size: -
CDR3 DNA: TGTGCCAGCAGTGACCCCTTTATGGCGGGAGCCAAAAACATTCAGTACTTC
CDR3 protein: CASSDPFMAGAKNIQYF

J gene: TRBJ2-2
D gene: -
V gene: TRBV5-4
clone size: -
CDR3 DNA: TGTGCCAGCAGCTTAGGGGCGGGGTTTCCTTCCGGGGAGCTGTTTTTT
CDR3 protein: CASSLGAGFPSGELFF

J gene: TRBJ2-5
D gene: -
V gene: TRBV19
clone size: -
CDR3 DNA: TGTGCCAGTAGCCGCGGACTGCAAGAGACCCAGTACTTC
CDR3 protein: CASSRGLQETQYF

J gene: TRBJ2-2
D gene: -
V gene: TRBV24-1
clone size: few
CDR3 DNA: TGTGCCACCAGGGCGACAGACACGAACACCGGGGAGCTGTTTTTT
CDR3 protein: CATRATDTNTGELFF

J gene: TRBJ1-2
D gene: -
V gene: TRBV12-3/TRBV12-4
clone size: -
CDR3 DNA: TGTGCCAGTGCCAGGGAAACTGGCGGCTACACCTTC
CDR3 protein: CASARETGGYTF

J gene: TRBJ2-5
D gene: -
V gene: TRBV7-2
clone size: -
CDR3 DNA: TGTGCCAGCAGCTTAGCTACACGGGAGACCCAGTACTTC
CDR3 protein: CASSLATRETQYF

J gene: TRBJ2-2
D gene: TRBD2
V gene: TRBV18
clone size: -
CDR3 DNA: TGTGCCAGCTCCCAGACGGCCAGCGGGAGTAGCACCGGGGAGCTGTTTTTT
CDR3 protein: CASSQTASGSSTGELFF

J gene: TRBJ2-2
D gene: TRBD2
V gene: TRBV7-2
clone size: -
CDR3 DNA: TGTGCCAGCAGCTCACAAAGTTTTCTAGCGGCGAACACCGGGGAGCTGTTTTTT
CDR3 protein: CASSSQSFLAANTGELFF

J gene: TRBJ2-5
D gene: -
V gene: TRBV2
clone size: -
CDR3 DNA: TGTGCCAGCGAGGGGGTCGGGGAGACCCAGTACTTC
CDR3 protein: CASEGVGETQYF

J gene: TRBJ1-3
D gene: -
V gene: TRBV4-1
clone size: -
CDR3 DNA: TGCGCCAGCAGCCAAGATAACGGATCAGGAAACACCATATATTTT
CDR3 protein: CASSQDNGSGNTIYF

J gene: TRBJ2-1
D gene: TRBD1
V gene: TRBV5-1
clone size: -
CDR3 DNA: TGCGCCAGCAAAGGGACAGGGATAAATGAGCAGTTCTTC
CDR3 protein: CASKGTGINEQFF

J gene: TRBJ2-1
D gene: -
V gene: TRBV7-2
clone size: -
CDR3 DNA: TGTGCCAGCGGCTCAAGAGCCTCGGGTGAGCAGTTCTTC
CDR3 protein: CASGSRASGEQFF

J gene: TRBJ2-1
D gene: TRBD2
V gene: TRBV4-3
clone size: -
CDR3 DNA: TGCGCCAGCAGCCAATTAGCGGGAGGCTACAATGAGCAGTTCTTC
CDR3 protein: CASSQLAGGYNEQFF

J gene: TRBJ2-3
D gene: -
V gene: TRBV24-1
clone size: -
CDR3 DNA: TGTGCCACCACTCCCGCGGAGAACACAAAACGCACAGATACGCAGTATTTT
CDR3 protein: CATTPAENTKRTDTQYF

J gene: TRBJ2-1
D gene: TRBD2
V gene: TRBV3-1/TRBV3-2
clone size: -
CDR3 DNA: TGTGCCAGCAGCCCCCCCCAGTTCTTAGCGGGAGTCAGGGACAATGAGCAGTTCTTC
CDR3 protein: CASSPPQFLAGVRDNEQFF

J gene: TRBJ2-7
D gene: -
V gene: TRBV1
clone size: few
CDR3 DNA: TGCACCAGCAGCCAACCCCGGGACAGATGGCCCTACGAGCAGTACTTC
CDR3 protein: CTSSQPRDRWPYEQYF

J gene: TRBJ2-3
D gene: -
V gene: TRBV6-2/TRBV6-3
clone size: -
CDR3 DNA: TGTGCCAGCAGTCAATACACGGGCACCATCACAGATACGCAGTATTTT
CDR3 protein: CASSQYTGTITDTQYF

J gene: TRBJ1-6
D gene: TRBD1
V gene: TRBV7-2
clone size: -
CDR3 DNA: TGTGCCAGCAGCCTAAGGACAGGGAGCTCCTATAATTCACCCCTCCACTTT
CDR3 protein: CASSLRTGSSYNSPLHF

J gene: TRBJ2-2
D gene: TRBD1
V gene: TRBV3-1/TRBV3-2
clone size: -
CDR3 DNA: TGTGCCAGCAGCCACGACAGGGGTCTCGCCGGGGAGCTGTTTTTT
CDR3 protein: CASSHDRGLAGELFF

J gene: TRBJ2-7
D gene: -
V gene: TRBV28
clone size: -
CDR3 DNA: TGTGCCAGCAGTTTACCTCCCTCGAGTCGCTACGAGCAGTACTTC
CDR3 protein: CASSLPPSSRYEQYF

J gene: TRBJ1-2
D gene: TRBD1
V gene: TRBV5-4
clone size: -
CDR3 DNA: TGTGCCAGCGGGACAGGGGGCACCTCTCCCTTCTATGGCTACACCTTC
CDR3 protein: CASGTGGTSPFYGYTF

J gene: TRBJ2-3
D gene: TRBD1
V gene: TRBV9
clone size: -
CDR3 DNA: TGTGCCAGCAGCTTCCGGGACAGGAACACAGATACGCAGTATTTT
CDR3 protein: CASSFRDRNTDTQYF

J gene: TRBJ1-2
D gene: TRBD1
V gene: TRBV6-2/TRBV6-3
clone size: -
CDR3 DNA: TGTGCCAGCAGTCGGCGGGGACAGGAGAGAGGCTACACCTTC
CDR3 protein: CASSRRGQERGYTF

J gene: TRBJ2-1
D gene: -
V gene: TRBV5-4
clone size: few
CDR3 DNA: TGTGCCAGCAGCTCCCCTTTAGGGAATGAGCAGTTCTTC
CDR3 protein: CASSSPLGNEQFF

J gene: TRBJ2-5
D gene: TRBD2
V gene: TRBV19
clone size: -
CDR3 DNA: TGTGCCAGTAGTATAGGGGTAGCGGGACGGGAGACCCAGTACTTC
CDR3 protein: CASSIGVAGRETQYF

J gene: TRBJ1-1
D gene: -
V gene: TRBV5-1
clone size: -
CDR3 DNA: TGCGCCAGCAGAAGACGACGGGACGCTGACGCTGAAGCTTTCTTT
CDR3 protein: CASRRRRDADAEAFF

J gene: TRBJ1-2
D gene: -
V gene: TRBV4-1
clone size: -
CDR3 DNA: TGCGCCAGCAGCCCCATAGGTGGGGACTATGGCTACACCTTC
CDR3 protein: CASSPIGGDYGYTF

J gene: TRBJ1-6
D gene: -
V gene: TRBV30
clone size: -
CDR3 DNA: TGTGCCTGGAGTGTTCTCTCAGGTGCTAATTCACCCCTCCACTTT
CDR3 protein: CAWSVLSGANSPLHF

J gene: TRBJ1-5
D gene: TRBD1
V gene: TRBV15
clone size: -
CDR3 DNA: TGTGCCACCAGCAAGACAGGGTTGGCTCAGCCCCAGCATTTT
CDR3 protein: CATSKTGLAQPQHF

J gene: TRBJ1-1
D gene: -
V gene: TRBV18
clone size: once
CDR3 DNA: TGTGCCAGCTCGTCCCAGTGGGAGGGTTTAGGGAACACTGAAGCTTTCTTT
CDR3 protein: CASSSQWEGLGNTEAFF

J gene: TRBJ2-1
D gene: TRBD2
V gene: TRBV6-2/TRBV6-3
clone size: -
CDR3 DNA: TGTGCCAGCAGTAAACCGACTAGCGGGGGGAGGAATGAGCAGTTCTTC
CDR3 protein: CASSKPTSGGRNEQFF

J gene: TRBJ1-2
D gene: -
V gene: TRBV25-1
clone size: -
CDR3 DNA: TGTGCCAGCAGTACAGGGTTTGGCTACACCTTC
CDR3 protein: CASSTGFGYTF

J gene: TRBJ2-2
D gene: -
V gene: TRBV11-2
clone size: -
CDR3 DNA: TGTGCCAGCAGCTTAGCTGTCGGGGGAACGAACACCGGGGAGCTGTTTTTT
CDR3 protein: CASSLAVGGTNTGELFF